Listed below are T cell receptor beta chains from one sample, sequenced in a study of T cells in Graves' hyperthyroidism and ophthalmopathy. TCRdb re-called the multiplex PCR reads with MiXCR, one entry per CDR3 protein. The sample includes some 620,000 distinct CDR3 sequences, 16% seen only once; the top ten take around 4%. Sequencing used blood. The source of these receptors is a woman younger than 45 with Graves' hyperthyroidism. CDR3s leave out the opening cysteine and the closing phenylalanine or tryptophan.

CDR3 protein	J gene	V gene
ASSIALETEAF	TRBJ1-1	TRBV19
ASSYQGLTGANVLT	TRBJ2-6	TRBV6-5
ASRLSGIFYGYT	TRBJ1-2	TRBV6-1
ASSEARTYEQY	TRBJ2-7	TRBV6-1
ASSQDGDPTDTQY	TRBJ2-3	TRBV4-1
AGSDRGIIDEQY	TRBJ2-7	TRBV28
ASSWRRAREQY	TRBJ2-7	TRBV11-2
ASSLFERARGSGQF	TRBJ2-1	TRBV28
ASTRDRVDYT	TRBJ1-2	TRBV5-6
ASSGGKYQETQY	TRBJ2-5	TRBV5-1
ASSSRTAGRNEQF	TRBJ2-1	TRBV11-3
ASSLSSSGTTGELF	TRBJ2-2	TRBV7-2
ASSQDGQDNTIY	TRBJ1-3	TRBV4-1
ASSGGGGYNEQF	TRBJ2-1	TRBV2
ASSPLNLAGGYEQF	TRBJ2-1	TRBV7-2
GAQLAGSSYNEQF	TRBJ2-1	TRBV20-1
SARADRGQTEAF	TRBJ1-1	TRBV20-1
ASSTAGGRNEQF	TRBJ2-1	TRBV27
ASSPGPGGNTEAF	TRBJ1-1	TRBV18
SARSGGSSYEQY	TRBJ2-7	TRBV20-1
ASSPASWGDRAQPQH	TRBJ1-5	TRBV18
ASREGGFSNQPQH	TRBJ1-5	TRBV6-1
AWRMGLADYNEQF	TRBJ2-1	TRBV30
ASSTPGQGGNQPQH	TRBJ1-5	TRBV2
ASSRRDIIGDYGYT	TRBJ1-2	TRBV7-2
ASSLGLYSGVVDTQY	TRBJ2-3	TRBV13
SARDYSTTSGAQETQY	TRBJ2-5	TRBV20-1
ASSFQGLSNEQF	TRBJ2-1	TRBV28
ASSLEGFRRAEAF	TRBJ1-1	TRBV11-2